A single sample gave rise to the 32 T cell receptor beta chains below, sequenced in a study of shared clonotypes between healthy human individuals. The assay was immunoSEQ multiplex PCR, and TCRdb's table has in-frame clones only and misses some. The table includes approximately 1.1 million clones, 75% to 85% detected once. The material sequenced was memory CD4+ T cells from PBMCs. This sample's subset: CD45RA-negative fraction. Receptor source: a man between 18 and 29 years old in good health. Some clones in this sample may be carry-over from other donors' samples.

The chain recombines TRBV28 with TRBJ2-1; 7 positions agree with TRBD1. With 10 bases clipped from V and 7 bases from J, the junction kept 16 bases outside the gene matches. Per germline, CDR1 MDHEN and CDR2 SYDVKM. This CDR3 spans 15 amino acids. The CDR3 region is CATSEGAFGVNEQFF. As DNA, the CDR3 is TGTGCCACCTCAGAGGGGGCATTCGGCGTGAATGAGCAGTTCTTC.

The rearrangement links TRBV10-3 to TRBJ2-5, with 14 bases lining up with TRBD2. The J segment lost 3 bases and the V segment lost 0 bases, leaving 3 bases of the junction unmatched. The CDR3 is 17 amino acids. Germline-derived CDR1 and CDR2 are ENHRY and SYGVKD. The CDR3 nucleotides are TGTGCCATCAGTGAGTCTAGGACTAGCGGGAGGAAAGAGACCCAGTACTTC. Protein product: CAISESRTSGRKETQYF.

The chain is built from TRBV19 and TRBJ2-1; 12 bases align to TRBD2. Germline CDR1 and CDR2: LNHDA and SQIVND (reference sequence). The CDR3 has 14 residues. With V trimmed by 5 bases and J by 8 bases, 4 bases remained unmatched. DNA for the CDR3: TGTGCCAGTAGTCCTAGCGGGAGGGTCTATGAGCAGTTCTTC. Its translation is CASSPSGRVYEQFF.

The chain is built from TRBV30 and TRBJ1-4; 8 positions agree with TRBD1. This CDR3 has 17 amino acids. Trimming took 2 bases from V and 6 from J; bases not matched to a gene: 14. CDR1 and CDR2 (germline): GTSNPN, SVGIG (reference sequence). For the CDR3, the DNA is TGTGCCTGGAGTATGGGCACCACAGGGGGTTCATATGAAAAACTGTTTTTT. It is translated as CAWSMGTTGGSYEKLFF. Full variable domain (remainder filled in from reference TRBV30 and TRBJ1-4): SQTIHQWPATLVQPVGSPLSLECTVEGTSNPNLYWYRQAAGRGLQLLFYSVGIGQISSEVPQNLSASRPQDRQFILSSKKLLLSDSGFYLCAWSMGTTGGSYEKLFFGSGTQLSVL.

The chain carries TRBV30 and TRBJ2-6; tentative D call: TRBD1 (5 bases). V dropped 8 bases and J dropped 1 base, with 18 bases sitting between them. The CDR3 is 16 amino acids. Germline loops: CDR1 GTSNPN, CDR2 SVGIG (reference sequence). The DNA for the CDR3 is TGTGCCATCAGCCCCTCCAGGGCATCTGGGGCCAACGTCCTGACTTTC. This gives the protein CAISPSRASGANVLTF.

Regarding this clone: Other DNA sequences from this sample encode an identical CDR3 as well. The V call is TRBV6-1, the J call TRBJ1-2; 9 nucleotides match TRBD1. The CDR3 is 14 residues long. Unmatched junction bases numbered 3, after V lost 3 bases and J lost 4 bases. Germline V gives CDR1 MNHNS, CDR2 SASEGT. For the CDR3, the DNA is TGTGCCAGCAGTGAGGGACAGGGCCCCTATGGCTACACCTTC. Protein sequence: CASSEGQGPYGYTF.

The CDR3 loop is CASSVQDRRSYEQFF. The DNA for the CDR3 is TGTGCCAGCAGCGTCCAGGACAGAAGGAGCTATGAGCAGTTCTTC. V usage is TRBV9 and J usage is TRBJ2-1, with a tentative D call TRBD1 (6 bases). CDR3 length equals 15 residues. V was pared by 2 bases and J by 8 bases, with 17 bases between. Germline CDR1 and CDR2: SGDLS and YYNGEE.

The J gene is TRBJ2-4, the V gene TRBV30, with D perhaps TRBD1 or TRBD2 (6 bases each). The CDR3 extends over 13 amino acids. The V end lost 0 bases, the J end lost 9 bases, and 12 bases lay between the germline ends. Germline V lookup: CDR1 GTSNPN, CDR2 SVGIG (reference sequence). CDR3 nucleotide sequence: TGTGCCTGGAGTGTACTAGGGGGGTCCATTCAGTACTTC. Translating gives CAWSVLGGSIQYF. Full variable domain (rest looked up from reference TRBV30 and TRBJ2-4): SQTIHQWPATLVQPVGSPLSLECTVEGTSNPNLYWYRQAAGRGLQLLFYSVGIGQISSEVPQNLSASRPQDRQFILSSKKLLLSDSGFYLCAWSVLGGSIQYFGAGTRLSVL.

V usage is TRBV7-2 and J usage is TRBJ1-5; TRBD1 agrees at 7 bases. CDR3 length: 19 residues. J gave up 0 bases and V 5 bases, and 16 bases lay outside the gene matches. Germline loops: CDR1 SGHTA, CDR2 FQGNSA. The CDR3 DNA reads TGTGCCAGCAGCACCAACTCAGGGGGAAGAGGCTATAGCAATCAGCCCCAGCATTTT. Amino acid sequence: CASSTNSGGRGYSNQPQHF. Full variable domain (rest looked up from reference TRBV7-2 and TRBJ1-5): GAGVSQSPSNKVTEKGKDVELRCDPISGHTALYWYRQSLGQGLEFLIYFQGNSAPDKSGLPSDRFSAERTGGSVSTLTIQRTQQEDSAVYLCASSTNSGGRGYSNQPQHFGDGTRLSIL.

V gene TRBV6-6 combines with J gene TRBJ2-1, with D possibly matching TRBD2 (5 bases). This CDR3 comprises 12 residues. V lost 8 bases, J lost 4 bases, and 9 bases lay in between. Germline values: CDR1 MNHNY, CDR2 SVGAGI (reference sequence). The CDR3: CASRSGYNEQFF. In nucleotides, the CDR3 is TGTGCCAGCCGGAGCGGATACAATGAGCAGTTCTTC.

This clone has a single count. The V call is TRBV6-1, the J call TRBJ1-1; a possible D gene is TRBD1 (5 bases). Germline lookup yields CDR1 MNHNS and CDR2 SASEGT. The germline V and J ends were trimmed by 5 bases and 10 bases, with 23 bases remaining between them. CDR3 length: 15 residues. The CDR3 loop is CASSSLGGDPLGAFF. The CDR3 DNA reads TGTGCCAGCAGTTCCCTCGGGGGGGACCCGCTGGGAGCTTTCTTT.

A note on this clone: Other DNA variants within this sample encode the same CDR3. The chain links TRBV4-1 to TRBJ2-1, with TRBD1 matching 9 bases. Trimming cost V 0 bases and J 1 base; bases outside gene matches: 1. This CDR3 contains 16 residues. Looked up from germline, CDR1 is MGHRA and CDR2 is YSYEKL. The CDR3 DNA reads TGCGCCAGCAGCCAAGATGACAGGGGGTCCTACAATGAGCAGTTCTTC. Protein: CASSQDDRGSYNEQFF.

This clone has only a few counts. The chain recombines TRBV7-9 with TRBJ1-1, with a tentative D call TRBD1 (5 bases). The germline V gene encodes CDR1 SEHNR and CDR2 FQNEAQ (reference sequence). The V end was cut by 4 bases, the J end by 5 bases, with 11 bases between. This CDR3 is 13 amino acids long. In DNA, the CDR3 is TGTGCCAGCAGCTGGGGGACGGCAACTGAAGCTTTCTTT. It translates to CASSWGTATEAFF.

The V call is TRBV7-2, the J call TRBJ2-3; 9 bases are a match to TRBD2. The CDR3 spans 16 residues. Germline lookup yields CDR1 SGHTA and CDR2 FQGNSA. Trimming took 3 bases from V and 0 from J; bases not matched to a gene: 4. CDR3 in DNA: TGTGCCAGCAGCTTTAGCGGGAGCGACAGCACAGATACGCAGTATTTT. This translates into CASSFSGSDSTDTQYF.

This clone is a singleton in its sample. CDR3 in amino acids: CASGTGTGIYEQYF. The CDR3 DNA reads TGTGCCAGCGGTACCGGGACAGGGATCTACGAGCAGTACTTC. The V gene is TRBV6-1, the J gene TRBJ2-7; 9 nucleotides agree with TRBD1. Trimming removed 8 bases from V and 3 bases from J; junction bases left unmatched: 8. The CDR3 extends over 14 amino acids. Germline V gene sequence: CDR1 MNHNS, CDR2 SASEGT.

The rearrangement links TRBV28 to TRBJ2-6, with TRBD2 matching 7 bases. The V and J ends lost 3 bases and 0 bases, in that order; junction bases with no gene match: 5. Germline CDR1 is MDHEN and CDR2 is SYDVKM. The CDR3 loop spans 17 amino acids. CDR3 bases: TGTGCCAGCAGTTTGGGCAGGACTAGCTCTGGGGCCAACGTCCTGACTTTC. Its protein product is CASSLGRTSSGANVLTF.

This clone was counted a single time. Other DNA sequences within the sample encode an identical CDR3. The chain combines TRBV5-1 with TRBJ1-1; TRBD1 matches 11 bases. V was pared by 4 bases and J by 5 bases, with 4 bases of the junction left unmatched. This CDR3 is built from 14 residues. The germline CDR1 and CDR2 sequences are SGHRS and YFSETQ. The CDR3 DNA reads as TGCGCCAGCAGCCGGGACAGGGGGGTAACTGAAGCTTTCTTT. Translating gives CASSRDRGVTEAFF. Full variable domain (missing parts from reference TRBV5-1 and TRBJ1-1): KAGVTQTPRYLIKTRGQQVTLSCSPISGHRSVSWYQQTPGQGLQFLFEYFSETQRNKGNFPGRFSGRQFSNSRSEMNVSTLELGDSALYLCASSRDRGVTEAFFGQGTRLTVV.

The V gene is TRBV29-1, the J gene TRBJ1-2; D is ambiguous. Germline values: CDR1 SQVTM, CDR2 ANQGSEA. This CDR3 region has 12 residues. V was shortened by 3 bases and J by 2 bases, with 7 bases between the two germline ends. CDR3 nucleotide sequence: TGCAGCGTTGACTGGCAGAACTATGGCTACACCTTC. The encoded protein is CSVDWQNYGYTF.

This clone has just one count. The CDR3: CASSTTQGGYTF. The CDR3 nucleotides read TGTGCCAGCTCGACCACACAGGGGGGCTACACCTTC. The chain combines TRBV18 with TRBJ1-2, with TRBD1 matching 7 bases. The V gene end was trimmed by 6 bases and the J gene end by 8 bases; junction bases not matched to a gene: 6. This CDR3 is built from 12 residues. Germline V gene lookup returns CDR1 KGHSH and CDR2 LQKENI.

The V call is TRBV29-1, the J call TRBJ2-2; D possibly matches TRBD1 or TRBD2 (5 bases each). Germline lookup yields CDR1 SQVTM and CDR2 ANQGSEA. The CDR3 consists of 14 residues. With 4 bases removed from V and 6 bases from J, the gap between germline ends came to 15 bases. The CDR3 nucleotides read TGCAGCGTTGCCGGGACCGCCGGCCCCGGGGAGCTGTTTTTT. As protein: CSVAGTAGPGELFF.

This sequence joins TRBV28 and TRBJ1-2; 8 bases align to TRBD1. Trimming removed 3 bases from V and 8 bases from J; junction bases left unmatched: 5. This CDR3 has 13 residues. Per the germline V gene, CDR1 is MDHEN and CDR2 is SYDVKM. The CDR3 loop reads CASSFQGAAGYTF. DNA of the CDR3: TGTGCCAGCAGTTTTCAGGGGGCGGCGGGCTACACCTTC.

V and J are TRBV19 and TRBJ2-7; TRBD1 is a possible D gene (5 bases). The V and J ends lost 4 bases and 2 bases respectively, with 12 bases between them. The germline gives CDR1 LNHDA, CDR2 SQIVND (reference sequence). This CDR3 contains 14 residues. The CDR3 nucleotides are TGTGCCAGTAGTAACCCCAGGGCCACCTACGAGCAGTACTTC. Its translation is CASSNPRATYEQYF.

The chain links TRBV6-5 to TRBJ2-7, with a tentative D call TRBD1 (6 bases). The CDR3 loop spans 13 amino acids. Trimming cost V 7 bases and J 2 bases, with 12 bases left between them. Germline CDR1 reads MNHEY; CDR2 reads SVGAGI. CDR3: CASKRAGAYEQYF. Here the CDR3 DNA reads TGTGCCAGCAAAAGAGCAGGGGCCTACGAGCAGTACTTC.

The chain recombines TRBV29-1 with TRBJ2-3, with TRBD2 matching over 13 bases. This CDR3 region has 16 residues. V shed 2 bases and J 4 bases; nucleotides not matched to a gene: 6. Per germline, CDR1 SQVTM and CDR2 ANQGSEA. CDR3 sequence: CSVERTSGSRSDTQYF. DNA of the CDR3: TGCAGCGTTGAAAGGACTAGCGGGAGTAGGTCAGATACGCAGTATTTT.

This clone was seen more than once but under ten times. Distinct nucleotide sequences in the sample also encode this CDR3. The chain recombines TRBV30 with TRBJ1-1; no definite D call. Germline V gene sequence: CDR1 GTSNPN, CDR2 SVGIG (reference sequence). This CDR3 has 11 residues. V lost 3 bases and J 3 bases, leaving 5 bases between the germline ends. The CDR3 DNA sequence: TGTGCCTGGAGCGCGGACACTGAAGCTTTCTTT. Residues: CAWSADTEAFF.

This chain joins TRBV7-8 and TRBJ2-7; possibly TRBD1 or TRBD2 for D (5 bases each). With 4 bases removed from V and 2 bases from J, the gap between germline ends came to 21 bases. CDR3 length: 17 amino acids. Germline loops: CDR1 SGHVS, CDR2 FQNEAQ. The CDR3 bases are TGTGCCAGCAGCTCGAACCGGGACCCTCGTCTCCCCTACGAGCAGTACTTC. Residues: CASSSNRDPRLPYEQYF.

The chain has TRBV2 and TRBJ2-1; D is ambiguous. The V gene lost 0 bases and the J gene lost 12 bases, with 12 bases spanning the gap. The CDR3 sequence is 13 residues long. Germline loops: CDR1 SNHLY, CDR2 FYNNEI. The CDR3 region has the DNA TGTGCCAGCAGTGAAGCCCCACGGATAGGGCAGTTCTTC. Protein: CASSEAPRIGQFF.

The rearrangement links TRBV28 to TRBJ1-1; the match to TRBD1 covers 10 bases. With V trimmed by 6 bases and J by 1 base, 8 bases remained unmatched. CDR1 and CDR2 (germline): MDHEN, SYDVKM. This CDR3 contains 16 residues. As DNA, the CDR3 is TGTGCCAGCAGCCCTGGGGGACAGGGGTGGAACACTGAAGCTTTCTTT. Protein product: CASSPGGQGWNTEAFF.

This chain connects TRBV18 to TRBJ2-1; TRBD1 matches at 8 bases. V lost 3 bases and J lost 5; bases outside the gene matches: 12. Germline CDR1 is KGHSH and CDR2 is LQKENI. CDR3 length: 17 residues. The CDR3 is CASSPLPGQARNNEQFF. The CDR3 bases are TGTGCCAGCTCACCTCTTCCGGGACAGGCGCGAAACAATGAGCAGTTCTTC. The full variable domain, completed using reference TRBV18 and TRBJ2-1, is NAGVMQNPRHLVRRRGQEARLRCSPMKGHSHVYWYRQLPEEGLKFMVYLQKENIIDESGMPKERFSAEFPKEGPSILRIQQVVRGDSAAYFCASSPLPGQARNNEQFFGPGTRLTVL.

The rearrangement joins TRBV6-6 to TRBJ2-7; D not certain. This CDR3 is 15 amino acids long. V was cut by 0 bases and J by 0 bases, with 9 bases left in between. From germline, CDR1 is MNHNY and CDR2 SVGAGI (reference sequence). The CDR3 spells CASSYSARFSYEQYF. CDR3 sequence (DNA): TGTGCCAGCAGTTACTCGGCCAGGTTCTCCTACGAGCAGTACTTC.

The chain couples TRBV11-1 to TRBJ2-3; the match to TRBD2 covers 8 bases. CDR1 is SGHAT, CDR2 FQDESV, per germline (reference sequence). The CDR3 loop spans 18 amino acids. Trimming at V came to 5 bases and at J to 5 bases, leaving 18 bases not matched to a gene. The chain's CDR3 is CASSKYYVAGRVRDTQYF. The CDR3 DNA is TGTGCCAGCAGCAAATATTATGTAGCGGGACGGGTTAGAGATACGCAGTATTTT.

CDR3 sequence (DNA): TGCAGCGTTGAAGGTGAGGGAAAGCAGTACTTC. This codes for CSVEGEGKQYF. V is TRBV29-1 and J is TRBJ2-7, with D possibly being TRBD2 (5 bases). The CDR3 has 11 amino acids. Germline V gives CDR1 SQVTM, CDR2 ANQGSEA. V lost 1 base, J lost 8 bases, and 9 bases lay in between.